Each of the 11 T cell receptor beta chains below was sequenced from the same sample in a study of response to subunit inactivated influenza vaccine (dated by TCRdb to the late 2010s). Receptor libraries were prepared by RT-PCR. Sequencer: Illumina HiSeq 2500. The public reads were run again by TCRdb, first through fastp at Q25 and then through MiXCR, and only productive beta chains were kept. Each entry merges the rows of one CDR3 protein and shows their most common DNA and genes. In all, the sample holds over 750,000 distinct CDR3 sequences, and around 20% of those were seen once. In total, the top ten clones hold roughly 10% of the sample. This specimen was PBMCs from blood, taken approximately 5 days after vaccination. These receptors came from a man in his fifties who received an inactivated influenza vaccine. Donor details come from another sample of the same person, matched by shared clones.

This chain connects TRBV29-1 to TRBJ2-5; 14 nucleotides align to TRBD2. V gave up 1 base and J gave up 2 bases; unmatched junction bases: 12. The CDR3 runs 19 residues. Germline lookup yields CDR1 SQVTM and CDR2 ANQGSEA. CDR3 coding DNA: TGCAGCGTTGAAGGGGGACTAGCGGGAGAGATGCGAGGACAAGAGACCCAGTACTTC. As protein: CSVEGGLAGEMRGQETQYF.

This clonotype was counted between two and nine times. The chain links TRBV7-2 to TRBJ2-5; TRBD2 might be the D (5 bases). The V and J ends lost 2 bases and 5 bases respectively, with 9 bases between them. The CDR3 contains 13 residues. Germline V gives CDR1 SGHTA, CDR2 FQGNSA. In nucleotides, the CDR3 is TGTGCCAGCAGCTTACGGACTGCCGAGACCCAGTACTTC. Encoded protein: CASSLRTAETQYF.

In this sample, this clonotype turned up a few times. This chain uses TRBV4-3 with TRBJ2-2; D is perhaps TRBD1 (5 bases). This CDR3 region has 17 residues. The V end was cut by 2 bases, the J end by 2 bases, with 15 bases between. Germline V gene data show CDR1 as LGHNA and CDR2 as YSLEER. The CDR3 DNA sequence: TGCGCCAGCAGCCAATCGGCTGACAGAACAAACACCGGGGAGCTGTTTTTT. Protein: CASSQSADRTNTGELFF.

This clonotype was detected a few times. V is TRBV24-1 and J is TRBJ2-3; D is perhaps TRBD1 (8 bases). CDR3 size: 17 residues. V was cut by 2 bases and J by 5 bases, with 19 bases left in between. CDR1 and CDR2 from the germline V gene are KGHDR and SFDVKD. DNA for the CDR3: TGTGCCACCAGTGATTGGAGCAGGGGGCGCGGGGGAGATACGCAGTATTTT. Translating gives CATSDWSRGRGGDTQYF.

To note about this clonotype: One end of the junction varies from germline; a read error may be responsible. The chain carries TRBV6-2 or TRBV6-3 and TRBJ1-2; unclear D gene. The CDR3 is 12 amino acids. Germline loops: CDR1 MNHEY, CDR2 SVGEGT. The CDR3 DNA sequence: TGTACCAGCACCGACCCCCCAGGAGGCTACACCTTC. It yields the protein CTSTDPPGGYTF.

The CDR3 nucleotides read TGTGCCAGCAGTGACTTCACGGAGGCTTTCTTT. This translates into CASSDFTEAFF. This chain joins TRBV2 and TRBJ1-1; D unclear. V was cut by 3 bases and J by 11 bases, with 10 bases left in between. CDR1 SNHLY and CDR2 FYNNEI come from the germline V gene. The CDR3 runs to 11 residues.

The chain couples TRBV5-1 to TRBJ2-7; D is perhaps TRBD1 (5 bases). The V gene lost 0 bases and the J gene lost 5 bases, with 12 bases spanning the gap. CDR3 length equals 14 residues. In germline, CDR1 is SGHRS, CDR2 YFSETQ. Written as DNA, the CDR3 is TGCGCCAGCAGCTTGGATGCCAGGGCGAACGAGCAGTACTTC. Translated, it gives CASSLDARANEQYF. Complete variable domain (other parts from reference TRBV5-1 and TRBJ2-7): KAGVTQTPRYLIKTRGQQVTLSCSPISGHRSVSWYQQTPGQGLQFLFEYFSETQRNKGNFPGRFSGRQFSNSRSEMNVSTLELGDSALYLCASSLDARANEQYFGPGTRLTVT.

This clonotype has more than one count but fewer than ten. The chain recombines TRBV11-2 with TRBJ2-1, with D possibly matching TRBD1 (5 bases). V was clipped by 5 bases and J by 3 bases, with 17 bases between them. This CDR3 has 16 amino acids. Germline CDR1 reads SGHAT; CDR2 reads FQNNGV. The CDR3, as DNA: TGTGCCAGCAGCCATATAAGACAGAGGAACTACAATGAGCAGTTCTTC. Protein sequence: CASSHIRQRNYNEQFF.

The gene calls are TRBV4-3 and TRBJ2-1; D remains ambiguous. CDR1 is LGHNA and CDR2 is YSLEER in the germline V gene. V lost 3 bases and J 5 bases, leaving 20 bases between the germline ends. The CDR3 extends over 17 amino acids. The CDR3 region is CASSQDHDQAGHNEQFF. The CDR3 DNA is TGCGCCAGCAGCCAGGACCACGACCAGGCCGGCCACAATGAGCAGTTCTTC.

This clonotype was counted many times. The chain uses TRBV11-2 and TRBJ1-2, with a possible D match to TRBD1 (5 bases). CDR3 length: 16 amino acids. Trimming took off 5 bases at V and 7 bases at J, with 23 bases between the two ends. Germline CDR1 SGHAT, CDR2 FQNNGV. CDR3 amino acids: CASSNPGPPGLGGYTF. The CDR3 nucleotides read TGTGCCAGCAGCAACCCCGGCCCCCCAGGGCTCGGTGGCTACACCTTC.

The rearrangement uses TRBV4-3 and TRBJ2-7, with TRBD2 matching 7 bases. Germline CDR1 LGHNA, CDR2 YSLEER. The trim removed 1 base at V and 6 bases at J, leaving 12 bases unmatched. This CDR3 is 16 amino acids long. CDR3 region: CASSQVLTSGMAEQYF. The CDR3, as DNA: TGCGCCAGCAGCCAAGTTTTAACCAGCGGGATGGCCGAGCAGTACTTC.